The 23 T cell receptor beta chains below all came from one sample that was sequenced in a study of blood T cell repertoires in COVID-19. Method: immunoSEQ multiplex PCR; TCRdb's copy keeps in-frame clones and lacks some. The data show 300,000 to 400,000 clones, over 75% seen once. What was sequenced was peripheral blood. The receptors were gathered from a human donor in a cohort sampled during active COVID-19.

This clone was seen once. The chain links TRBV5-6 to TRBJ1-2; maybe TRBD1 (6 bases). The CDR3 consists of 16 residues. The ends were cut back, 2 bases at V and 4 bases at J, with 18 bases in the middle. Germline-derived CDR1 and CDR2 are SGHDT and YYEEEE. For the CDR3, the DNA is TGTGCCAGCAGCTTCGGTGGGGGCAGCGGATCCTATGGCTACACCTTC. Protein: CASSFGGGSGSYGYTF.

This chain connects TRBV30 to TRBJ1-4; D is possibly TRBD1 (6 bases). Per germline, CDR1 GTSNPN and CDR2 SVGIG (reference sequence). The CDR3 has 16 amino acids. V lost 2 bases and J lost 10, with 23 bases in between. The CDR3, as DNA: TGTGCCTGGAGTACCATCGGACAGCCTACTCTGGGAAAACTGTTTTTT. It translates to CAWSTIGQPTLGKLFF.

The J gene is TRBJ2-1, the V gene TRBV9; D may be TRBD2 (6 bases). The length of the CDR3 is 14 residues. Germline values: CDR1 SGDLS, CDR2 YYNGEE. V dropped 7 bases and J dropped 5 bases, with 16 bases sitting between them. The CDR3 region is CASGRLEGNNEQFF. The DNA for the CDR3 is TGTGCCAGCGGACGACTAGAGGGGAACAATGAGCAGTTCTTC.

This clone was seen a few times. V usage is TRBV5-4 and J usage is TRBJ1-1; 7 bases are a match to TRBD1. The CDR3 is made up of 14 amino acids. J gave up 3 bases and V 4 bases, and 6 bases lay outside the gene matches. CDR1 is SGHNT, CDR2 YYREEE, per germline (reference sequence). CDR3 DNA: TGTGCCAGCAGCGAAGACAGGGAGGACACTGAAGCTTTCTTT. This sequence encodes CASSEDREDTEAFF.

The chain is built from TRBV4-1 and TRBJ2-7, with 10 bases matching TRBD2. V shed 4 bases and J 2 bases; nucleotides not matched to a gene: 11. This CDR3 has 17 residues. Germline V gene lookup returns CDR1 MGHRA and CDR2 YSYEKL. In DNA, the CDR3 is TGCGCCAGCAGCCTTAGCCGTACTAGCGGGATTACCTACGAGCAGTACTTC. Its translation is CASSLSRTSGITYEQYF.

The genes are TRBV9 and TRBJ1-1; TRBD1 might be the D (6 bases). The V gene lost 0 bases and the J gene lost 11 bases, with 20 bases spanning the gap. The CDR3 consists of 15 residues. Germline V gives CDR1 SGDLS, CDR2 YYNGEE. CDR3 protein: CASSVALGGHQKAFF. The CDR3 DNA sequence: TGTGCCAGCAGCGTAGCTTTAGGGGGACACCAAAAGGCTTTCTTT.

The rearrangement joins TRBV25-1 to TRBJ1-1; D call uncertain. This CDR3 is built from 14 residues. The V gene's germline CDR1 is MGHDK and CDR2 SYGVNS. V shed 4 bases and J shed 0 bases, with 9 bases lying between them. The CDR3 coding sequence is TGTGCCAGCAGTGCTGGTCCGGTGAACACTGAAGCTTTCTTT. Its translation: CASSAGPVNTEAFF.

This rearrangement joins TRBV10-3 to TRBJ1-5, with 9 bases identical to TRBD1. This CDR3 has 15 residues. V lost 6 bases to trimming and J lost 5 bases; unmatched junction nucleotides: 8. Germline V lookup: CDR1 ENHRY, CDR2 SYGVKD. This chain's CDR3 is CAIRQGTGLDQPQHF. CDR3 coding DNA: TGTGCCATCAGACAAGGGACAGGGCTGGATCAGCCCCAGCATTTT.

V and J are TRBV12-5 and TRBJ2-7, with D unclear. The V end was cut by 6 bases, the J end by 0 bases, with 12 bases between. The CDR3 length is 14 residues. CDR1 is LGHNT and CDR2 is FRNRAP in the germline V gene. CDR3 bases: TGTGCTAGTGGAGCCCGTAGTAGCTCCTACGAGCAGTACTTC. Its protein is CASGARSSSYEQYF.

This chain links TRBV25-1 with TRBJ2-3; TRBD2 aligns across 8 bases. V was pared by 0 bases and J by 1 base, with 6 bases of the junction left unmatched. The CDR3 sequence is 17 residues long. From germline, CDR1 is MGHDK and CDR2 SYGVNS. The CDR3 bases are TGTGCCAGCAGTGAATATAACCCACTAGCGGGCACAGATACGCAGTATTTT. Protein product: CASSEYNPLAGTDTQYF.

The CDR3 DNA is TGTGCCAGCAGTTCCCAGGGGGGAGTAAGCAATGAGCAGTTCTTC. This encodes CASSSQGGVSNEQFF. The V gene is TRBV6-4, the J gene TRBJ2-1; tentatively, D is TRBD1 (7 bases). The CDR3 runs to 15 residues. The V gene's germline CDR1 is MRHNA and CDR2 SNTAGT. V gave up 5 bases and J gave up 6 bases, with 17 bases separating them.

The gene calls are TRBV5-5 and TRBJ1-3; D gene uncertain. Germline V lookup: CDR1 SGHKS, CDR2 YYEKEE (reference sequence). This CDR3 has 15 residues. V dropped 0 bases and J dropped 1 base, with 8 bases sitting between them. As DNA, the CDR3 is TGTGCCAGCAGCTTGGTTCAAGCTTCTGGAAACACCATATATTTT. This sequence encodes CASSLVQASGNTIYF.

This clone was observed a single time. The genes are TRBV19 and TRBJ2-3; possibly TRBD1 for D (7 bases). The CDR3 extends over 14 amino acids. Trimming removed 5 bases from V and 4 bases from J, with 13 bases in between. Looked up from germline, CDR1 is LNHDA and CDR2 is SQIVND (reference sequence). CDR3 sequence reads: CASSGGTVADTQYF. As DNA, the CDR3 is TGTGCCAGTAGTGGCGGGACAGTGGCAGATACGCAGTATTTT. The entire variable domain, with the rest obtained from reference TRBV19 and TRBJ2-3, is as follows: DGGITQSPKYLFRKEGQNVTLSCEQNLNHDAMYWYRQDPGQGLRLIYYSQIVNDFQKGDIAEGYSVSREKKESFPLTVTSAQKNPTAFYLCASSGGTVADTQYFGPGTRLTVL.

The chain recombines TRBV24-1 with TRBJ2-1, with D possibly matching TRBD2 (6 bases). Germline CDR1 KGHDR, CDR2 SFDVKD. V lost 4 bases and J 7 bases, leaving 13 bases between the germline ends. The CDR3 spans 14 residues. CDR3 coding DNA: TGTGCCACCAGTGAAGCAGGGAGGTTGAATGAGCAGTTCTTC. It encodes CATSEAGRLNEQFF.

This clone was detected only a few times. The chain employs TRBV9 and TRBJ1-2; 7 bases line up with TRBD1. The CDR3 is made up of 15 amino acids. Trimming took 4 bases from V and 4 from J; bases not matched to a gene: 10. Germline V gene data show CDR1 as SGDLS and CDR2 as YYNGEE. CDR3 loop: CASSPETGSLYGYTF. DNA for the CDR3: TGTGCCAGCAGCCCCGAGACAGGGTCGCTCTATGGCTACACCTTC.

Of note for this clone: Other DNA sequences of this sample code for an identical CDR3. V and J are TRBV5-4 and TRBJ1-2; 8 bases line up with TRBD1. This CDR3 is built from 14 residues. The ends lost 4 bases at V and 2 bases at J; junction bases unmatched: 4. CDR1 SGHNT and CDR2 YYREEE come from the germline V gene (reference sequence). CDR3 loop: CASSPGQGNYGYTF. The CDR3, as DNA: TGTGCCAGCAGCCCCGGACAGGGAAACTATGGCTACACCTTC.

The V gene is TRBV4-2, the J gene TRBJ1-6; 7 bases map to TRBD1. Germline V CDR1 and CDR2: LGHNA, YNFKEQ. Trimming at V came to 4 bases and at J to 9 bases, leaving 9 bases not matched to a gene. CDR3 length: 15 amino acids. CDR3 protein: CASSPKTGWGSPLHF. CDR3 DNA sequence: TGTGCCAGCAGCCCGAAGACAGGGTGGGGTTCACCCCTCCACTTT.

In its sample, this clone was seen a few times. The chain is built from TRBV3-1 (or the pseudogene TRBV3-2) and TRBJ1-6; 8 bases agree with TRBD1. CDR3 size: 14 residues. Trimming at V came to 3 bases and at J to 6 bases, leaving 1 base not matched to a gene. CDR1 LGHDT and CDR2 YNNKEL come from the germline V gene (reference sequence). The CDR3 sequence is CASSQDRVNSPLHF. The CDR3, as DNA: TGTGCCAGCAGCCAGGACAGGGTTAATTCACCCCTCCACTTT.

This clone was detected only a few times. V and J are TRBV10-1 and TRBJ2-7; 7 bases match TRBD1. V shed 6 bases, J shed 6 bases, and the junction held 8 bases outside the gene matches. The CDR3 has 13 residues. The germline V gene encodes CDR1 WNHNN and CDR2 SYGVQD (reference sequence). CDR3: CASRRQGSGEQYF. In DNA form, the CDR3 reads TGCGCCAGCAGGAGACAGGGTTCGGGCGAGCAGTACTTC.

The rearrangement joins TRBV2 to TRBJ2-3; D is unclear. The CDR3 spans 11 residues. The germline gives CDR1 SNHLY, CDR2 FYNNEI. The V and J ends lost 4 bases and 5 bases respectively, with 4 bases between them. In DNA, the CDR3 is TGTGCCAGCAGTGTGAGAGATACGCAGTATTTT. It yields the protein CASSVRDTQYF.

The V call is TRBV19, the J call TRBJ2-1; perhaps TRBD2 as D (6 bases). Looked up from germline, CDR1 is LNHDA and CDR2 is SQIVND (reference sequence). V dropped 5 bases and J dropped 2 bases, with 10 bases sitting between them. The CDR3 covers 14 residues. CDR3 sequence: CASSLGGTYNEQFF. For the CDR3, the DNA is TGTGCCAGTAGTCTTGGGGGGACCTACAATGAGCAGTTCTTC. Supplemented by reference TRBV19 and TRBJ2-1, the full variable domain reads DGGITQSPKYLFRKEGQNVTLSCEQNLNHDAMYWYRQDPGQGLRLIYYSQIVNDFQKGDIAEGYSVSREKKESFPLTVTSAQKNPTAFYLCASSLGGTYNEQFFGPGTRLTVL.

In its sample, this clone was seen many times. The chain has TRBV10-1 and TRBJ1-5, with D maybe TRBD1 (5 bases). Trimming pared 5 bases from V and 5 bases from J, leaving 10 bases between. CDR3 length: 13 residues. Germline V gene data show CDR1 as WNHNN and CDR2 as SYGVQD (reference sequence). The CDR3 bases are TGCGCCAGCAGTCCCCAGGGTCATCAGCCCCAGCATTTT. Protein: CASSPQGHQPQHF.

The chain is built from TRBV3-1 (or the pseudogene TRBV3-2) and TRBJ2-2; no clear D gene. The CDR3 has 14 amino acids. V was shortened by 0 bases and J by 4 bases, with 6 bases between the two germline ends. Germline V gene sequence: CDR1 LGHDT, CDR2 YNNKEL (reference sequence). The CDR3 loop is CASSQEFGTGELFF. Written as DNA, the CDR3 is TGTGCCAGCAGCCAAGAGTTCGGCACCGGGGAGCTGTTTTTT.